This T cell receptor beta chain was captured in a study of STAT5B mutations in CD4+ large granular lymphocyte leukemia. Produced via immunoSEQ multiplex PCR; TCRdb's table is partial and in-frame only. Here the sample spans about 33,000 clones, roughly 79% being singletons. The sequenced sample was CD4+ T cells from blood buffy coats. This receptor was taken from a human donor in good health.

As DNA, the CDR3 is TGTGCCAGCAGCCCGAGCGGGAGTAGGGTCAATGAGCAGTTCTTC. Encoded protein: CASSPSGSRVNEQFF. The chain combines TRBV7-8 with TRBJ2-1, with 8 bases aligning to TRBD2. The CDR3 runs 15 residues. After removal of 5 bases from V and 6 bases from J, the junction contained 9 bases not matched to a gene. Germline assignment: CDR1 SGHVS and CDR2 FQNEAQ.